The sequence of this TCR beta chain was determined in a study of cytomegalovirus exposure and HLA in healthy donors. Study conclusions and caveats: Some V segments (TRBV6-2 and TRBV6-3 among them) were excluded as indistinguishable.

The PCR was carried out with 60 Vbeta primers and 13 Jbeta primers. Using immunoSEQ multiplex PCR, the repertoire was profiled, and TCRdb retains in-frame clones only, with some absent. The sample yields 150,000 to 200,000 clones, 80% to 90% seen once. Per germline, CDR1 SGHVS and CDR2 FQNEAQ. The CDR3 spans 13 residues. V was pared by 3 bases and J by 10 bases, with 13 bases between. Worth noting for this clone: Its antigen is currently unknown.

The sample comprised PBMCs. This receptor was identified in a woman aged 18-29 years in good health and CMV-seronegative. V and J are TRBV7-8 and TRBJ1-5, with a weak D call TRBD1 (5 bases). CDR3 sequence (DNA): TGTGCCAGCAGCTTGTTAGGGGTAGAACCCCAGCATTTT. It encodes CASSLLGVEPQHF.